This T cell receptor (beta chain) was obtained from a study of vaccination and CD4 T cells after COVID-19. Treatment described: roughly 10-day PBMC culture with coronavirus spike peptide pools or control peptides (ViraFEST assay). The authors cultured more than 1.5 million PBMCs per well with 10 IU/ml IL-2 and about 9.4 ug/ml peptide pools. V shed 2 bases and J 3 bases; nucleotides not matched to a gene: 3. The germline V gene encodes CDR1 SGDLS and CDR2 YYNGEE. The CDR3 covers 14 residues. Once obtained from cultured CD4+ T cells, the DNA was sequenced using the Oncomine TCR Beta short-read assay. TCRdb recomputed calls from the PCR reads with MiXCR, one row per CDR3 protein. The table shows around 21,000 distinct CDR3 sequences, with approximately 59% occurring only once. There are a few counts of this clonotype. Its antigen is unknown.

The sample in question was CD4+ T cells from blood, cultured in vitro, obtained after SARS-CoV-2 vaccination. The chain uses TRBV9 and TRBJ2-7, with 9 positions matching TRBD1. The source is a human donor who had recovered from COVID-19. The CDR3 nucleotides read TGTGCCAGCAGCGTTAGACAGGGGGACTACGAGCAGTACTTC. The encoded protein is CASSVRQGDYEQYF.